The clone carrying this T cell receptor beta chain was picked up a small number of times. Based on clinical symptoms, serum thyroxine and TRAb, thyroid ultrasound and orbital computed tomography, diagnoses were reached. Ahead of any ophthalmopathy symptoms, the blood sample was obtained at the first diagnosis of hyperthyroidism. From more than 9.5 ml of fresh peripheral blood, PBMCs were isolated. Amplified regions were TCR beta CDR3 sequences from RNA transcripts. The primer set for the first-round RT-PCR of the TCR CDR3 was HTBI. One entry per CDR3 protein, called by TCRdb with MiXCR from the multiplex PCR reads. Here the sample spans about 160,000 distinct CDR3 sequences, less than 10% being singletons. The CDR3 spans 14 residues. The germline V gene encodes CDR1 DFQATT and CDR2 SNEGSKA (reference sequence). V was clipped by 1 base and J by 3 bases; unmatched bases: 4. The sample is drawn from a study of T cells in Graves' hyperthyroidism and ophthalmopathy.

Sequenced sample: blood. J is TRBJ2-7 and V is TRBV20-1, with TRBD1 matching 9 bases. The sequence came from a woman aged 18-35 years with Graves' hyperthyroidism that later progressed to Graves' ophthalmopathy. For the CDR3, the DNA is TGCAGTGCTAGAGCGAGACAGGGGGTCTACGAGCAGTACTTC. Its protein product is CSARARQGVYEQYF.